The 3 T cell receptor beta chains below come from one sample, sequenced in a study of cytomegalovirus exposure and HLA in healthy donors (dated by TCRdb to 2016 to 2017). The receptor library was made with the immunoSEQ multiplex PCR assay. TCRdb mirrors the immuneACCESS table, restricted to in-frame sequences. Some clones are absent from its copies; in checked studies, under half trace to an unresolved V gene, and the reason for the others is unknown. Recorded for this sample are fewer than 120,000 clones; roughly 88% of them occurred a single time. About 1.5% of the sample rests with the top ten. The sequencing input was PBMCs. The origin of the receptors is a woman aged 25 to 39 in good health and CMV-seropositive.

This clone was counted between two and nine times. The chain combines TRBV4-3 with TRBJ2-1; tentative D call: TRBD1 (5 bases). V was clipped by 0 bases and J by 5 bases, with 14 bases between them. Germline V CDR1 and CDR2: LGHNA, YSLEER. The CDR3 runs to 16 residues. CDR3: CASSQDYRLRDNEQFF. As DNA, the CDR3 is TGCGCCAGCAGCCAAGATTACAGGCTGCGCGACAATGAGCAGTTCTTC.

The CDR3 loop reads CASSRTSGGSYEQFF. The CDR3 DNA follows: TGTGCCAGCAGCAGGACTAGCGGGGGGTCCTATGAGCAGTTCTTC. The genes are TRBV9 and TRBJ2-1; the match to TRBD2 covers 14 bases. This CDR3 region has 15 residues. Trimming took 4 bases from V and 8 from J; bases not matched to a gene: 5. CDR1 is SGDLS and CDR2 is YYNGEE in the germline V gene.

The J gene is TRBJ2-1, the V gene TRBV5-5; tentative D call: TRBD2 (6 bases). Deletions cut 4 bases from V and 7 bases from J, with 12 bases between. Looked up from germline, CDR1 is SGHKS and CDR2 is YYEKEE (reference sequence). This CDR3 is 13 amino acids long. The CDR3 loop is CASSGGLFNEQFF. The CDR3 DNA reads TGTGCCAGCAGCGGGGGACTCTTTAATGAGCAGTTCTTC.